The rows below give T cell receptor beta chains drawn from one sample of a study of shared clonotypes between healthy human individuals. Some clones are missing from TCRdb's copy, which holds only in-frame ones; the method was immunoSEQ multiplex PCR. The data hold a few hundred thousand clones, with roughly 85% observed a single time. Sequencing was performed on PBMCs. The receptor source for this set is a middle-aged woman in good health. Some clones in this sample may be carry-over from other donors' samples. The CDR3 runs from the conserved cysteine through the conserved F or W. D genes are given only for firm matches.

d_call	v_call	j_call	cdr3_nt	cdr3_aa
NA	TRBV13	TRBJ2-7	TGTGCCAGCAGCTTAGCGGGAGTGAGCGAGCAGTACTTC	CASSLAGVSEQYF
TRBD1	TRBV6-1	TRBJ2-7	TGTGCCAGCAGTGAAGGGACAGGGTTATCCGAGCAGTACTTC	CASSEGTGLSEQYF
TRBD1	TRBV27	TRBJ1-2	TGTGCCAGCAGTCTCACAGGGGGCTATGGCTACACCTTC	CASSLTGGYGYTF
NA	TRBV7-8	TRBJ1-2	TGTGCCAGCAGAAATCCGGGGCGAAAACGGGGCTATGGCTACACCTTC	CASRNPGRKRGYGYTF
TRBD2	TRBV5-1	TRBJ2-7	TGCGCCAGCGAGGATAGCGGGATCTCCGAGCAGTACTTC	CASEDSGISEQYF
NA	TRBV1	TRBJ2-5	TGCACCAGCAGCCAAGTCGGGACTGGACTAGCGGGACTTCGAACAGGGTGGGAGACCCAGTACTTC	CTSSQVGTGLAGLRTGWETQYF
TRBD1	TRBV7-6	TRBJ2-4	TGTGCCAGCAGCCCCCTTGCGACAGGGGGACACATTCAGTACTTC	CASSPLATGGHIQYF
NA	TRBV2	TRBJ1-4	TGTGCCAGCCTAAACAGGGCTGGGAATGAAAAACTGTTTTTT	CASLNRAGNEKLFF
TRBD1	TRBV4-1	TRBJ2-2	TGCGCCAGCAGCCAAAGGGACAGGCCCCCCGGGGAGCTGTTTTTT	CASSQRDRPPGELFF
TRBD2	TRBV7-3	TRBJ2-1	TGTGCCAGCAGCTCCCTTGGCGGTAGCGGGAGCCTCAATGAGCAGTTCTTC	CASSSLGGSGSLNEQFF
NA	TRBV9	TRBJ2-3	TGTGCCAGCACGGAGGGGTTCACAGATACGCAGTATTTT	CASTEGFTDTQYF